Below are 12 T cell receptor beta chains sequenced from a single sample in a study of T-cell reconstitution after alpha-beta-depleted transplantation in children. As it was prepared, the TCRbeta library received unique molecular identifiers. Via MiXCR, TCRdb re-called the PCR reads, giving one row per CDR3 protein. The table has fewer than 450,000 distinct CDR3 sequences, 15% to 20% seen once. This specimen was PBMCs, mostly from graft donor cells, taken 360 days after TCRalphabeta/CD19-depleted stem cell transplant. These receptors all come from a male patient between 2 and 10 years old who had a stem cell transplant for acute lymphoblastic leukemia, so the T cells may come from the graft donor.

This clonotype was recorded at least ten times. The V and J genes are TRBV20-1 and TRBJ2-7; TRBD2 agrees at 7 bases. Germline loops: CDR1 DFQATT, CDR2 SNEGSKA (reference sequence). CDR3 size: 15 residues. V lost 6 bases to trimming and J lost 5 bases; unmatched junction nucleotides: 16. CDR3 sequence (DNA): TGCAGTGCCCGCAGTGGGAGGGGCGGGATGGACGAGCAGTACTTC. Translated: CSARSGRGGMDEQYF.

At least ten counts were recorded for this clonotype. The chain joins TRBV12-3 or TRBV12-4 to TRBJ2-5; no definite D call. The ends were cut back, 3 bases at V and 2 bases at J, with 7 bases in the middle. The CDR3 covers 13 residues. CDR3 DNA sequence: TGTGCCAGCAGTTTCCGGCAGCAAGAGACCCAGTACTTC. This codes for CASSFRQQETQYF.

Only a few counts were recorded for this clonotype. The rearrangement links TRBV29-1 to TRBJ2-7; 7 bases map to TRBD2. Germline V CDR1 and CDR2: SQVTM, ANQGSEA. V shed 6 bases and J 6 bases; nucleotides not matched to a gene: 14. The CDR3 is made up of 14 amino acids. In DNA form, the CDR3 reads TGCAGCGTGGGGCGCGCTAGCGGCGCGAGCGAGCAGTACTTC. This codes for CSVGRASGASEQYF.

The V and J genes are TRBV7-2 and TRBJ2-3; 9 bases are shared with TRBD2. This CDR3 spans 16 amino acids. The J segment lost 3 bases and the V segment lost 1 base, leaving 5 bases of the junction unmatched. CDR1 and CDR2 (germline): SGHTA, FQGNSA. The CDR3 DNA reads as TGTGCCAGCAGCTTAGGCGGGAGGGGGATAACAGATACGCAGTATTTT. As protein: CASSLGGRGITDTQYF.

The sample holds one count of this clonotype. The J gene is TRBJ2-7, the V gene TRBV6-1; no clear D gene. The length of the CDR3 is 13 residues. Trimming removed 6 bases at V and 2 bases at J, with 11 bases between. Germline-derived CDR1 and CDR2 are MNHNS and SASEGT. In nucleotides, the CDR3 is TGTGCCAGCAGGCGACAAGCAGCCTACGAGCAGTACTTC. Protein sequence: CASRRQAAYEQYF.

This clonotype was observed many times. The chain has TRBV29-1 and TRBJ2-2; D may be TRBD2 (5 bases). The CDR3 loop spans 16 amino acids. V gave up 3 bases and J gave up 4 bases, with 18 bases separating them. Germline lookup yields CDR1 SQVTM and CDR2 ANQGSEA. CDR3 loop: CSVESPGNGGTGELFF. CDR3 DNA sequence: TGCAGCGTTGAGAGTCCTGGGAATGGAGGCACCGGGGAGCTGTTTTTT.

V and J are TRBV29-1 and TRBJ2-7; D assignment may be TRBD1 or TRBD2 (6 bases each). CDR1 is SQVTM and CDR2 is ANQGSEA in the germline V gene. The CDR3 is 13 residues long. With 4 bases removed from V and 7 bases from J, the gap between germline ends came to 17 bases. The CDR3 loop reads CSVARGRFQEQYF. The CDR3 coding sequence is TGCAGCGTTGCAAGGGGGAGGTTCCAAGAGCAGTACTTC.

This clonotype was observed a handful of times. In nucleotides, the CDR3 is TGTGCCAGCAGTTTCAAAGCGAACACTGAAGCTTTCTTT. As protein: CASSFKANTEAFF. The chain links TRBV12-3 or TRBV12-4 to TRBJ1-1; D gene ambiguous. The CDR3 is 13 residues long. V was pared by 3 bases and J by 1 base, with 6 bases between.

This chain uses TRBV4-2 with TRBJ2-2; D remains unclear. With 0 bases removed from V and 6 bases from J, the gap between germline ends came to 5 bases. The length of the CDR3 is 13 residues. Germline loops: CDR1 LGHNA, CDR2 YNFKEQ. The chain's CDR3 is CASSQENPGELFF. The CDR3, as DNA: TGTGCCAGCAGCCAAGAAAACCCCGGGGAGCTGTTTTTT.

This clonotype has a handful of counts. The chain carries TRBV10-1 and TRBJ2-1, with 10 nucleotides matching TRBD2. The CDR3 has 16 amino acids. V was clipped by 8 bases and J by 0 bases; unmatched bases: 7. Germline V gives CDR1 WNHNN, CDR2 SYGVQD (reference sequence). This CDR3 is CASLGTSASSYNEQFF. The CDR3 nucleotides are TGCGCCAGCCTTGGGACTAGCGCGAGCTCCTACAATGAGCAGTTCTTC.

The V and J genes are TRBV7-2 and TRBJ2-3, with D hard to call. Between the trimmed V and J ends, which lost 2 bases and 9 bases, there was a span of 9 bases. Germline V gives CDR1 SGHTA, CDR2 FQGNSA. The CDR3 totals 12 residues. CDR3 loop: CASSLPQKTQYF. The CDR3 DNA reads TGTGCCAGCAGCTTACCGCAGAAGACGCAGTATTTT.

This clonotype was counted at least ten times. The chain couples TRBV4-2 to TRBJ2-2; D is unresolved. Trimming removed 0 bases at V and 6 bases at J, with 8 bases between. The V gene's germline CDR1 is LGHNA and CDR2 YNFKEQ. CDR3 length: 14 amino acids. CDR3 residues: CASSQDGLAGELFF. The CDR3 DNA is TGTGCCAGCAGCCAAGATGGCCTCGCCGGGGAGCTGTTTTTT.